This T cell receptor (beta chain) was obtained from a study of blood T cell repertoires in COVID-19. This CDR3 contains 17 residues. The germline CDR1 and CDR2 sequences are MGHDK and SYGVNS. The V segment lost 9 bases and the J segment 5 bases; nucleotides outside the gene matches: 20. The data were produced by immunoSEQ multiplex PCR, yet TCRdb's version contains in-frame clones alone and is incomplete. Altogether fewer than 50,000 clones are present, over 85% being singletons, with the ten largest covering 3.9%. This chain uses TRBV25-1 with TRBJ1-2; 8 bases fit TRBD1. The sequencing input was peripheral blood. This TCR was recovered from a human donor in a cohort sampled during active COVID-19. The CDR3 is CARVMVGDRSSLYGYTF. The CDR3 coding sequence is TGTGCCAGGGTCATGGTGGGGGACAGGAGCTCACTTTATGGCTACACCTTC.